The rows below give T cell receptor beta chains drawn from one sample of a study of OX40 agonist ivuxolimab in advanced cancers. Sequenced by immunoSEQ multiplex PCR; TCRdb stores in-frame clones only, minus some. The table records over 40,000 clones, 88% of them present only once. Sequencing was performed on CD4+ or CD8+ T cells sorted from blood, taken in a trial of the OX40 agonist ivuxolimab. These receptors were collected from an adult with an advanced solid tumor such as melanoma, head and neck, liver or kidney cancer. CDR3s include the opening cysteine and the closing phenylalanine or tryptophan. D genes are given only for firm matches. Some rows have no size entry. The others give once, few or many, or a class for an expanded clone.

size,J,D,V,length,CDR3,DNA
.,TRBJ2-2,.,TRBV6-1,14,CASKRQSIAGELFF,TGTGCCAGCAAACGACAGTCGATCGCCGGGGAGCTGTTTTTT
.,TRBJ1-5,.,TRBV10-1,12,CASSEGNQPQHF,TGCGCCAGCAGTGAGGGGAATCAGCCCCAGCATTTT
once,TRBJ1-1,.,TRBV11-3,13,CASSLGLNTEAFF,TGTGCCAGCAGCTTGGGACTTAACACTGAAGCTTTCTTT
.,TRBJ1-1,TRBD1,TRBV6-6,13,CASSYQTGGEAFF,TGTGCCAGCAGTTACCAGACAGGGGGCGAAGCTTTCTTT
few,TRBJ1-6,TRBD1,TRBV19,15,CASSVQGAKNSPLHF,TGTGCCAGTAGTGTCCAGGGGGCTAAAAATTCACCCCTCCACTTT
.,TRBJ1-5,.,TRBV30,13,CAWSIGTDQPQHF,TGTGCCTGGAGCATCGGGACCGATCAGCCCCAGCATTTT
.,TRBJ1-4,TRBD1,TRBV5-1,14,CASSRTGQNEKLFF,TGCGCCAGCAGCAGGACAGGGCAAAACGAAAAACTGTTTTTT
.,TRBJ2-7,TRBD1,TRBV30,19,CAWSVRGVTWGQGYHEQYF,TGTGCCTGGAGTGTACGAGGGGTGACGTGGGGACAGGGTTACCACGAGCAGTACTTC
.,TRBJ2-2,.,TRBV19,16,CASSWVPGANTGELFF,TGTGCCAGTAGTTGGGTGCCGGGGGCGAACACCGGGGAGCTGTTTTTT
.,TRBJ2-3,TRBD1,TRBV5-4,16,CASSPTGGAVADTQYF,TGTGCCAGCAGCCCGACAGGGGGCGCCGTGGCAGATACGCAGTATTTT
.,TRBJ1-1,.,TRBV7-9,17,CASSLLRQEWMNTEAFF,TGTGCCAGCAGCTTACTAAGACAGGAATGGATGAACACTGAAGCTTTCTTT
.,TRBJ2-7,.,TRBV15,14,CATSRQGSSYEQYF,TGTGCCACCAGCAGGCAGGGGAGCTCCTACGAGCAGTACTTC
once,TRBJ1-1,.,TRBV4-1,17,CASSQVRARTHNTEAFF,TGCGCCAGCAGCCAAGTCCGGGCGCGTACGCACAACACTGAAGCTTTCTTT
.,TRBJ1-6,.,TRBV6-4,16,CASSVTSGDPGSPLHF,TGTGCCAGCTCAGTGACTTCAGGGGATCCGGGTTCACCCCTCCACTTT
once,TRBJ2-5,.,TRBV13,16,CASSLVADEGQETQYF,TGTGCCAGCAGCTTAGTAGCCGACGAGGGACAAGAGACCCAGTACTTC
.,TRBJ1-5,.,TRBV28,17,CASSPATGVRSNQPQHF,TGTGCCAGCAGTCCTGCGACAGGCGTGAGGAGCAATCAGCCCCAGCATTTT
.,TRBJ1-1,.,TRBV6-5,13,CASSTTGNTEAFF,TGTGCCAGCAGTACAACAGGGAACACTGAAGCTTTCTTT
.,TRBJ2-7,.,TRBV6-6,14,CASRDQTDSYEQYF,TGTGCCAGCAGAGATCAGACGGACTCCTACGAGCAGTACTTC
.,TRBJ1-2,.,TRBV7-2,16,CASSMGPHLDNYGYTF,TGTGCCAGCAGCATGGGACCTCACCTGGATAACTATGGCTACACCTTC
.,TRBJ2-4,.,TRBV29-1,16,CSVEESVVGVKNIQYF,TGCAGCGTTGAAGAGTCGGTGGTCGGGGTCAAAAACATTCAGTACTTC
.,TRBJ1-6,.,TRBV7-2,14,CASSLGQRNSPLHF,TGTGCCAGCAGCTTGGGACAACGGAATTCACCCCTCCACTTT
few,TRBJ2-7,.,TRBV11-2,14,CASSLFRGSYEQYF,TGTGCCAGCAGCTTATTTAGGGGCTCCTACGAGCAGTACTTC